This TCR beta chain was documented in a study of memory CD4+ T cells and cytomegalovirus serostatus. General study findings and limits: CD4+ memory repertoires contained about 40% of the roughly 150 reported CMV TCRbeta sequences.

The sort gate was single viable CD3+CD4+CD8-CD45RO+ cells for memory CD4+ T cells. Remarks on this clone: Its specificity is not known.

TCRdb's table, derived via immunoSEQ multiplex PCR, lists solely in-frame clones and lacks some. The sample includes about 57,000 clones, under 80% of them seen just once. Germline V CDR1 and CDR2: LNHDA, SQIVND (reference sequence). The V gene lost 5 bases and the J gene lost 0 bases, with 10 bases spanning the gap. The length of the CDR3 is 15 residues. Sequenced material: memory CD4+ T cells from blood. The TCR sequence derives from an adult in good health and CMV-seronegative. The gene calls are TRBV19 and TRBJ2-2; tentatively, D is TRBD2 (5 bases). The CDR3 reads CASSVPGTNTGELFF. Written as DNA, the CDR3 is TGTGCCAGTAGTGTACCGGGAACGAACACCGGGGAGCTGTTTTTT.